This T cell receptor beta chain came from a study of blood T cell repertoires in COVID-19. Germline values: CDR1 SGHTA, CDR2 FQGNSA. V was trimmed by 3 bases and J by 7 bases, leaving 15 bases between them. The CDR3 is made up of 14 amino acids. All recovered Cohort 3 donors got two negative PCRs, got clearance, or saw symptom resolution. Profiling relied on immunoSEQ multiplex PCR, and the TCRdb table lists in-frame clones only, not all of them. The sample consists of 300,000 to 400,000 clones, about 88% of them appearing once. The TCR was taken from a woman in her 30s who had recovered from COVID-19. This chain links TRBV7-2 with TRBJ1-2; D is perhaps TRBD1 (6 bases). What was sequenced was PBMCs or T cells enriched from blood (not recorded which). The CDR3 DNA reads TGTGCCAGCAGCTTGAGACAGGTTGGAAGTGGCTACACCTTC. Residues: CASSLRQVGSGYTF.